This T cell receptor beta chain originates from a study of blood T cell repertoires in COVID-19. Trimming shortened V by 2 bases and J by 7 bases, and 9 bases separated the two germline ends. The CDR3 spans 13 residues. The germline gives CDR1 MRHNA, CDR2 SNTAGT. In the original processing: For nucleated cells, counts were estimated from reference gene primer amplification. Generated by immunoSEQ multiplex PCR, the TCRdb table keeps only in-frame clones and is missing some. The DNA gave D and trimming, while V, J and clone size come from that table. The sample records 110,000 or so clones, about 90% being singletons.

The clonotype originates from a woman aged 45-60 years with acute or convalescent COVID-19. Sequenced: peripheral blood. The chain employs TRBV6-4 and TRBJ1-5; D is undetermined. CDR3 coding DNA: TGTGCCAGCAGTGACGAGGAGGGACAGCCCCAGCATTTT. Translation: CASSDEEGQPQHF.